This TCR beta chain was profiled in a study of blood T cell repertoires in COVID-19. Study as a whole: Samples came from the United States, Italy and Spain, spanning acute and convalescent COVID-19.

In the original analysis: Quantification of nucleated cells was approximated via reference gene primer amplification. Here immunoSEQ multiplex PCR was the method, and the copy in TCRdb shows in-frame clones only, minus some. The V and J calls and clone size were taken over from that table, and D and trimming were inferred from the DNA. Of under 200,000 clones listed, roughly 84% are singletons. V lost 3 bases, J lost 2 bases, and 10 bases lay in between. Germline V gives CDR1 KGHSH, CDR2 LQKENI. The CDR3 is 15 residues long. The chain combines TRBV18 with TRBJ2-2; D is unresolved. The TCR comes from a human donor in a cohort sampled during active COVID-19. The material sequenced was peripheral blood. The CDR3 sequence is CASSPVAINTGELFF. The CDR3 DNA is TGTGCCAGCTCACCGGTTGCGATCAACACCGGGGAGCTGTTTTTT.